Below are 17 T cell receptor beta chains sequenced from a single sample in a study of T-cell memory formation after mild COVID-19. TCRdb fed the 5' RACE reads into MiXCR, producing one record per CDR3 protein. Of roughly 300,000 distinct CDR3 sequences listed, 8.2% are singletons. The sequencing input was PBMCs or a T cell subset sorted from them (not recorded which). These receptors all come from a man aged 18 to 30 who had mild COVID-19 (a few samples of this study predate the infection). Cell type and time point are not known.

This chain joins TRBV20-1 and TRBJ2-3; 15 bases are a match to TRBD2. The CDR3 loop spans 17 amino acids. Germline values: CDR1 DFQATT, CDR2 SNEGSKA (reference sequence). V lost 4 bases to trimming and J lost 1 base; unmatched junction nucleotides: 6. CDR3 region: CSATGLAGGQGTDTQYF. The CDR3 nucleotides are TGCAGTGCTACTGGACTAGCGGGGGGGCAGGGCACAGATACGCAGTATTTT.

CDR3 DNA: TGTGCCATCAGTGAGTTGGGGGGAAACCAAGAGACCCAGTACTTC. Translation gives CAISELGGNQETQYF. The V and J genes are TRBV10-3 and TRBJ2-5; possibly TRBD2 for D (6 bases). The germline V and J ends were trimmed by 1 base and 0 bases, with 9 bases remaining between them. CDR3 length equals 15 residues. Germline V gene lookup returns CDR1 ENHRY and CDR2 SYGVKD.

The chain recombines TRBV20-1 with TRBJ2-3, with 7 bases that match TRBD2. The germline V gene has CDR1 DFQATT and CDR2 SNEGSKA (reference sequence). This CDR3 is 17 amino acids long. V lost 4 bases and J lost 4; bases outside the gene matches: 17. The CDR3 is CSAKRGLTPLIADTQYF. The CDR3 DNA reads as TGCAGTGCTAAGCGGGGACTTACCCCCCTCATCGCAGATACGCAGTATTTT.

This clonotype was observed a handful of times. This chain connects TRBV7-2 to TRBJ2-1, with TRBD1 matching 7 bases. Losses at the gene ends were 5 bases for V and 8 bases for J; bases not matched to a gene: 15. CDR3 length: 16 amino acids. Per germline, CDR1 SGHTA and CDR2 FQGNSA. The CDR3 region is CASSRPPGQSPYEQFF. The CDR3 DNA sequence: TGTGCCAGCAGCCGGCCACCGGGACAGTCTCCCTATGAGCAGTTCTTC.

In this sample, this clonotype turned up many times. The CDR3 here is CASSLGVAPGNTIYF. The CDR3 region has the DNA TGCGCCAGCAGCTTAGGAGTGGCCCCTGGAAACACCATATATTTT. V usage is TRBV5-1 and J usage is TRBJ1-3; D gene uncertain. From germline, CDR1 is SGHRS and CDR2 YFSETQ. The V gene lost 2 bases and the J gene lost 2 bases, with 11 bases spanning the gap. CDR3 size: 15 residues.

The rearrangement links TRBV12-5 to TRBJ2-4; 8 nucleotides align to TRBD2. The length of the CDR3 is 18 residues. The V gene end was trimmed by 3 bases and the J gene end by 0 bases; junction bases not matched to a gene: 10. In germline, CDR1 is LGHNT, CDR2 FRNRAP. The CDR3 loop reads CASGLVTSGSQAKNIQYF. The CDR3, as DNA: TGTGCTAGTGGTTTAGTTACTAGCGGTTCTCAAGCCAAAAACATTCAGTACTTC. The variable domain in full, with the rest retrieved from reference TRBV12-5 and TRBJ2-4, is DARVTQTPRHKVTEMGQEVTMRCQPILGHNTVFWYRQTMMQGLELLAYFRNRAPLDDSGMPKDRFSAEMPDATLATLKIQPSEPRDSAVYFCASGLVTSGSQAKNIQYFGAGTRLSVL.

This clonotype was seen only a few times. The chain joins TRBV7-2 to TRBJ1-5; 10 bases agree with TRBD1. This CDR3 has 14 residues. After removal of 6 bases from V and 2 bases from J, the junction contained 1 base not matched to a gene. From germline, CDR1 is SGHTA and CDR2 FQGNSA. The CDR3 DNA follows: TGTGCCAGCAGGACAGGGGGCGGCAATCAGCCCCAGCATTTT. Amino acid sequence: CASRTGGGNQPQHF.

This clonotype was picked up a small number of times. The chain has TRBV20-1 and TRBJ2-7; D is unresolved. The CDR3 covers 14 residues. Germline CDR1 reads DFQATT; CDR2 reads SNEGSKA (reference sequence). V lost 0 bases and J 2 bases, leaving 11 bases between the germline ends. The CDR3 spells CSARDSSRPYEQYF. CDR3 DNA sequence: TGCAGTGCTAGAGACTCCAGTAGGCCCTACGAGCAGTACTTC.

This clonotype was detected ten times or more. This chain uses TRBV12-3 or TRBV12-4 with TRBJ2-5; TRBD2 agrees at 9 bases. This CDR3 has 15 amino acids. Trimming removed 3 bases from V and 2 bases from J; junction bases left unmatched: 4. The chain's CDR3 is CASSFLAGSQETQYF. The CDR3 nucleotides are TGTGCCAGCAGTTTCCTAGCGGGGTCTCAAGAGACCCAGTACTTC.

This clonotype was counted a few times. The chain combines TRBV5-1 with TRBJ1-1; no clear D. The CDR3 sequence is 11 residues long. The germline CDR1 and CDR2 sequences are SGHRS and YFSETQ. Trimming took off 0 bases at V and 8 bases at J, with 5 bases between the two ends. The CDR3 DNA sequence: TGCGCCAGCAGCTTGGAGTCGGAAGCTTTCTTT. This encodes CASSLESEAFF.

The rearrangement uses TRBV6-2 or TRBV6-3 and TRBJ2-7; perhaps TRBD2 as D (5 bases). CDR3 size: 15 residues. V was cut by 0 bases and J by 7 bases, with 16 bases left in between. The germline V gene encodes CDR1 MNHEY and CDR2 SVGEGT. Here the CDR3 reads CASSYSEDGGGEQYF. CDR3 in DNA: TGTGCCAGCAGTTACTCGGAAGACGGAGGTGGAGAGCAGTACTTC.

A few counts support this clonotype. The rearrangement links TRBV28 to TRBJ1-6, with a weak D call TRBD1 (6 bases). The V end was cut by 7 bases, the J end by 8 bases, with 18 bases between. Germline CDR1 and CDR2: MDHEN and SYDVKM. CDR3 length equals 15 residues. The CDR3 region is CASTPGQGKDSPLHF. As DNA, the CDR3 is TGTGCCAGCACTCCGGGGCAGGGGAAAGATTCACCCCTCCACTTT.

The chain has TRBV11-2 and TRBJ2-3, with 12 bases lining up with TRBD2. The V gene end was trimmed by 5 bases and the J gene end by 4 bases; junction bases not matched to a gene: 13. CDR3 length: 18 amino acids. Germline assignment: CDR1 SGHAT and CDR2 FQNNGV. DNA of the CDR3: TGTGCCAGCAGCCGTACTAGCGGGGGGCCCCGGCGGCCAGATACGCAGTATTTT. This codes for CASSRTSGGPRRPDTQYF.

This chain joins TRBV4-3 and TRBJ2-5; no definite D call. The V end lost 4 bases, the J end lost 4 bases, and 22 bases lay between the germline ends. Germline V gives CDR1 LGHNA, CDR2 YSLEER. The CDR3 has 17 amino acids. The CDR3 protein is CASSPFTPGPGPETQYF. CDR3 nucleotides: TGCGCCAGCAGCCCCTTCACACCGGGTCCCGGGCCAGAGACCCAGTACTTC.

The sample holds a few counts of this clonotype. This chain joins TRBV7-2 and TRBJ2-7; TRBD2 is a possible D gene (6 bases). The CDR3 has 12 residues. Germline CDR1 is SGHTA and CDR2 is FQGNSA. V was cut by 5 bases and J by 6 bases, with 11 bases left in between. CDR3 protein: CASSVQEGEQYF. The CDR3 bases are TGTGCCAGCAGCGTCCAGGAGGGCGAGCAGTACTTC.

This clonotype was seen a few times. The V and J genes are TRBV6-5 and TRBJ2-2; D uncertain. The CDR3 runs 15 residues. The germline V and J ends were trimmed by 0 bases and 5 bases, with 10 bases remaining between them. The germline CDR1 and CDR2 sequences are MNHEY and SVGAGI. The CDR3 loop is CASSYSGYLTGELFF. The DNA of the CDR3 is TGTGCCAGCAGTTACTCAGGCTACTTGACCGGGGAGCTGTTTTTT.

By share, this clonotype counts as medium-sized. The chain combines TRBV2 with TRBJ2-5, with D unresolved. The CDR3 is 12 residues long. The ends were cut back, 6 bases at V and 1 base at J, with 6 bases in the middle. Germline V gives CDR1 SNHLY, CDR2 FYNNEI. CDR3 amino acids: CASRNAQETQYF. The CDR3, as DNA: TGTGCCAGCAGAAACGCCCAAGAGACCCAGTACTTC.